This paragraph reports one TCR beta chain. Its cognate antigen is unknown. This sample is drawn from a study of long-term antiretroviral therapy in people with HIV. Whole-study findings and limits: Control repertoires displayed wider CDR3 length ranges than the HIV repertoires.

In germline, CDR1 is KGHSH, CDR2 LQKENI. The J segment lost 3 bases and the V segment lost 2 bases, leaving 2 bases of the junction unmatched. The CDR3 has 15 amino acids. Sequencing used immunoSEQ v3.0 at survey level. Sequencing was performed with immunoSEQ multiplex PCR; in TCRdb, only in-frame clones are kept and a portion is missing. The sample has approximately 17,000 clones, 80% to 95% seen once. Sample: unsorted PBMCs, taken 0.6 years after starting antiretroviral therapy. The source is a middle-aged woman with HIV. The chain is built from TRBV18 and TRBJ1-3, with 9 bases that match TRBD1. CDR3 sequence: CASSPNRGLGNTIYF. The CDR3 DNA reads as TGTGCCAGCTCACCAAACAGGGGGCTTGGAAACACCATATATTTT.